Listed below are T cell receptor beta chains from one sample, sequenced in a study of T-cell memory formation after mild COVID-19. TCRdb processed the 5' RACE reads anew with MiXCR; each CDR3 protein has one entry. Among 100,000 to 150,000 distinct CDR3 sequences listed, around 6.3% were seen once. The sequenced material came from PBMCs or a T cell subset sorted from them (not recorded which). These receptors were collected from an adult woman who had mild COVID-19 (a few samples of this study predate the infection). Cell type and time point are not known. Both conserved end residues are part of each CDR3. The D gene is left open where the match is weak. Expanded clones are given a class, and other clones once, few, many or no size at all.

CDR3nt: TGTGCCAGCAGCTCGGGACCCGCTAACTATGGCTACACCTTC
CDR3aa: CASSSGPANYGYTF
v_gene: TRBV12-3/TRBV12-4
d_gene: .
abundance: .
j_gene: TRBJ1-2

CDR3nt: TGTGCCAGCAGCTTGGGACCAAAGAACACTGAAGCTTTCTTT
CDR3aa: CASSLGPKNTEAFF
v_gene: TRBV5-5
d_gene: .
abundance: few
j_gene: TRBJ1-1

CDR3nt: TGTGCCAGCAGCTTAACGGCGGGAACTGAAGCTTTCTTT
CDR3aa: CASSLTAGTEAFF
v_gene: TRBV7-3
d_gene: .
abundance: .
j_gene: TRBJ1-1

CDR3nt: TGTGCCAGCAGCTCCTGGGACTCCAGTAGGGAAAGCTCCTACAATGAGCAGTTCTTC
CDR3aa: CASSSWDSSRESSYNEQFF
v_gene: TRBV7-9
d_gene: .
abundance: few
j_gene: TRBJ2-1

CDR3nt: TGCGCCAGCAGCTTGGCGGGGTGGCAGAACTATGGCTACACCTTC
CDR3aa: CASSLAGWQNYGYTF
v_gene: TRBV5-1
d_gene: .
abundance: few
j_gene: TRBJ1-2

CDR3nt: TGTGCCAGCAGCGTAGGAGGACGGGGGGTCATAGATACGCAGTATTTT
CDR3aa: CASSVGGRGVIDTQYF
v_gene: TRBV9
d_gene: TRBD2
abundance: many
j_gene: TRBJ2-3

CDR3nt: TGCGCCAGCAGCCAAGATCTAGCGGGGGGGTTCAGCTCCTACAATGAGCAGTTCTTC
CDR3aa: CASSQDLAGGFSSYNEQFF
v_gene: TRBV4-1
d_gene: TRBD2
abundance: many
j_gene: TRBJ2-1

CDR3nt: TGTGCCAGCAGCCAATACACTGAAGCTTTCTTT
CDR3aa: CASSQYTEAFF
v_gene: TRBV6-2/TRBV6-3
d_gene: .
abundance: .
j_gene: TRBJ1-1

CDR3nt: TGTGCCAGCAGTCTAGCGGGGAGCACAGATACGCAGTATTTT
CDR3aa: CASSLAGSTDTQYF
v_gene: TRBV5-1
d_gene: TRBD2
abundance: many
j_gene: TRBJ2-3

CDR3nt: TGTGCCAGCAGCCAGGGACAGGGGGCTGTTGAGCAGTACTTC
CDR3aa: CASSQGQGAVEQYF
v_gene: TRBV7-2
d_gene: TRBD1
abundance: many
j_gene: TRBJ2-7

CDR3nt: TGTGCCAGCAGCTTCGTTCGCAATGAGCAGTTCTTC
CDR3aa: CASSFVRNEQFF
v_gene: TRBV7-2
d_gene: .
abundance: many
j_gene: TRBJ2-1

CDR3nt: TGTGCCAGCAGCTTATTACAGGTGAACACTGAAGCTTTCTTT
CDR3aa: CASSLLQVNTEAFF
v_gene: TRBV7-2
d_gene: .
abundance: .
j_gene: TRBJ1-1

CDR3nt: TGTGCCAGCAGCCCCCAACCCAGGGGCTCTAACACTGAAGCTTTCTTT
CDR3aa: CASSPQPRGSNTEAFF
v_gene: TRBV9
d_gene: .
abundance: .
j_gene: TRBJ1-1

CDR3nt: TGTGCCAGCAGGATAGAGCTTAACACTGAAGCTTTCTTT
CDR3aa: CASRIELNTEAFF
v_gene: TRBV6-1
d_gene: .
abundance: .
j_gene: TRBJ1-1